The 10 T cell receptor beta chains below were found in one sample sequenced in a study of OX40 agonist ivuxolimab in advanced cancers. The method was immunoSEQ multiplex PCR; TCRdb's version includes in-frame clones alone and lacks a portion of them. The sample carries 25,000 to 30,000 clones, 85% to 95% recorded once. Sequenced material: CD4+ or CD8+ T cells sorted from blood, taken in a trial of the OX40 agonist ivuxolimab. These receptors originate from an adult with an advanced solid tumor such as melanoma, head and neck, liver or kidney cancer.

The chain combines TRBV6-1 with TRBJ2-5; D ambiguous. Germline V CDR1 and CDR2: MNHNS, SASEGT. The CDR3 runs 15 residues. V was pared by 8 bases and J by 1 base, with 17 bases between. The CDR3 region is CASRNTLVSQETQYF. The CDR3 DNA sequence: TGTGCCAGCCGTAATACGCTCGTAAGCCAAGAGACCCAGTACTTC.

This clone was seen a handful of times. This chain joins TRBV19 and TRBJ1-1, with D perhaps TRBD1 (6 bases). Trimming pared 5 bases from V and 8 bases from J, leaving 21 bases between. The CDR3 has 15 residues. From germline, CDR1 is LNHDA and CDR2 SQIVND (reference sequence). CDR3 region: CASSLRYGGRAEAFF. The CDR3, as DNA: TGTGCCAGTAGTCTAAGATATGGGGGCAGAGCCGAAGCTTTCTTT.

CDR3 protein: CASSFSGMEETQYF. For the CDR3, the DNA is TGTGCCAGCAGCTTTAGCGGGATGGAGGAGACCCAGTACTTC. The V and J genes are TRBV11-2 and TRBJ2-5, with 8 bases matching TRBD2. The CDR3 totals 14 residues. CDR1 SGHAT and CDR2 FQNNGV come from the germline V gene. J gave up 5 bases and V 3 bases, and 5 bases lay outside the gene matches.

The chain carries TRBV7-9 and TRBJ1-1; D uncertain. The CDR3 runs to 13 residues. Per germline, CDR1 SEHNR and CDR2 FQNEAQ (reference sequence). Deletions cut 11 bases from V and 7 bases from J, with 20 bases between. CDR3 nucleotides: TGTGCCTACGCGGAGGTAAATCCTCATGAAGCTTTCTTT. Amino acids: CAYAEVNPHEAFF. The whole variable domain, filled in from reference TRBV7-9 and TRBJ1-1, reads DTGVSQNPRHKITKRGQNVTFRCDPISEHNRLYWYRQTLGQGPEFLTYFQNEAQLEKSRLLSDRFSAERPKGSFSTLEIQRTEQGDSAMYLCAYAEVNPHEAFFGQGTRLTVV.

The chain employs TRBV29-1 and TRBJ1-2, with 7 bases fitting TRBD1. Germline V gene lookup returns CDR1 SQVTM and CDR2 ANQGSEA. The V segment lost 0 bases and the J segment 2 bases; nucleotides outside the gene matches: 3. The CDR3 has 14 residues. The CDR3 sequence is CSVEEQGRNYGYTF. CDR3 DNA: TGCAGCGTTGAAGAACAGGGGAGGAACTATGGCTACACCTTC.

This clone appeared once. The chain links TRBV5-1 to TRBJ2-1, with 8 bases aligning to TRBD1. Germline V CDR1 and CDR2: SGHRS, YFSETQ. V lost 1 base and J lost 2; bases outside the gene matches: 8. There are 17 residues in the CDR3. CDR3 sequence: CASSLQAQGVTYNEQFF. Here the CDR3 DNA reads TGCGCCAGCAGCTTGCAGGCACAGGGGGTGACCTACAATGAGCAGTTCTTC.

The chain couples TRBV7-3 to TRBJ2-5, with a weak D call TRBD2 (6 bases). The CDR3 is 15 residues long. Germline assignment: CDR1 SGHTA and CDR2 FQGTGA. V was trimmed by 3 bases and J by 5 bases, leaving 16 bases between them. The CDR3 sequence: CASSLLGTEGETQYF. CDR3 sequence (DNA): TGTGCCAGCAGCTTGTTAGGGACGGAGGGGGAGACCCAGTACTTC. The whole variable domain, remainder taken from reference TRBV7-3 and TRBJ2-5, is GAGVSQTPSNKVTEKGKYVELRCDPISGHTALYWYRQSLGQGPEFLIYFQGTGAADDSGLPNDRFFAVRPEGSVSTLKIQRTERGDSAVYLCASSLLGTEGETQYFGPGTRLLVL.

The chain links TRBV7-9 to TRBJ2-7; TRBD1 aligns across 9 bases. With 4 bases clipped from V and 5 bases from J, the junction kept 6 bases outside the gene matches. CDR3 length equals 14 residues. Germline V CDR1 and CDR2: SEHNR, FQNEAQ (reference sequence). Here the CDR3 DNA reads TGTGCCAGCAGCTCCGGACAGGGGCTGAACGAGCAGTACTTC. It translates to CASSSGQGLNEQYF.

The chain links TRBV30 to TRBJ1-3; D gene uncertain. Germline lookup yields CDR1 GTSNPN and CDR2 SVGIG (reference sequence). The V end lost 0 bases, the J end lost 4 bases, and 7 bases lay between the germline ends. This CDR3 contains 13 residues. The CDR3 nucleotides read TGTGCCTGGAGTGTAGGCCCGGGAAACACCATATATTTT. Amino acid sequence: CAWSVGPGNTIYF.

CDR3 sequence: CASSLFSGTGSSEQYF. CDR3 sequence (DNA): TGTGCCAGCAGTTTATTCTCCGGGACAGGGAGTAGTGAGCAGTACTTC. The V call is TRBV27, the J call TRBJ2-7; 9 bases fit TRBD1. The CDR3 contains 16 residues. CDR1 and CDR2 (germline): MNHEY, SMNVEV (reference sequence). V lost 1 base, J lost 7 bases, and 11 bases stayed unmatched.